Below, 10 T cell receptor beta chains from the same sample are listed, as sequenced in a study of OX40 agonist ivuxolimab in advanced cancers. TCRdb's table, derived via immunoSEQ multiplex PCR, lists solely in-frame clones and lacks some. Here the sample spans 30,000 to 35,000 clones, over 85% being singletons. The sample in question was CD4+ or CD8+ T cells sorted from blood, obtained in a trial of the OX40 agonist ivuxolimab. The source is an adult with an advanced solid tumor such as melanoma, head and neck, liver or kidney cancer.

V usage is TRBV5-4 and J usage is TRBJ1-2; 7 positions agree with TRBD1. CDR3 length equals 16 residues. V was pared by 4 bases and J by 3 bases, with 12 bases of the junction left unmatched. Germline V lookup: CDR1 SGHNT, CDR2 YYREEE (reference sequence). CDR3 protein: CASSQDVLQGHYGYTF. The DNA of the CDR3 is TGTGCCAGCAGCCAAGATGTTCTACAGGGGCACTATGGCTACACCTTC.

V is TRBV18 and J is TRBJ2-5; 12 bases line up with TRBD2. Germline V gene lookup returns CDR1 KGHSH and CDR2 LQKENI. This CDR3 is 15 amino acids long. With 5 bases clipped from V and 4 bases from J, the junction kept 5 bases outside the gene matches. The CDR3 sequence: CASSKAGLAGETQYF. Here the CDR3 DNA reads TGTGCCAGCTCAAAAGCGGGACTAGCGGGAGAGACCCAGTACTTC.

This sequence joins TRBV5-1 and TRBJ2-7; weak D call: TRBD1 (6 bases). Trimming left V 4 bases short and J 3 bases short, with 14 bases between. The CDR3 is 14 amino acids. Germline CDR1 SGHRS, CDR2 YFSETQ. The CDR3 coding sequence is TGCGCCAGCAGCAAGCGGATACAGGGCTACGAGCAGTACTTC. Its protein is CASSKRIQGYEQYF.

The chain links TRBV6-6 to TRBJ2-3; 8 positions match TRBD2. Per the germline V gene, CDR1 is MNHNY and CDR2 is SVGAGI (reference sequence). V shed 2 bases and J 11 bases; nucleotides not matched to a gene: 3. This CDR3 region has 12 residues. CDR3 sequence: CASSYPGGEQYF. CDR3 nucleotide sequence: TGTGCCAGCAGTTACCCGGGGGGGGAGCAGTATTTT.

V gene TRBV4-1 combines with J gene TRBJ2-3, with TRBD2 matching over 10 bases. Germline lookup yields CDR1 MGHRA and CDR2 YSYEKL. The CDR3 contains 18 residues. Trimming took 0 bases from V and 5 from J; bases not matched to a gene: 11. This CDR3 is CASSQDNLSGRAQDTQYF. In nucleotides, the CDR3 is TGCGCCAGCAGCCAAGATAACCTCAGCGGGAGGGCCCAAGATACGCAGTATTTT.

This chain links TRBV5-1 with TRBJ2-1; 7 nucleotides match TRBD2. The length of the CDR3 is 16 residues. The trim removed 4 bases at V and 7 bases at J, leaving 14 bases unmatched. Germline loops: CDR1 SGHRS, CDR2 YFSETQ. The CDR3 reads CASSRRLALGGNEQFF. The CDR3, as DNA: TGCGCCAGCAGCCGACGACTAGCCCTTGGAGGTAATGAGCAGTTCTTC.

This clone was detected only once. The chain recombines TRBV28 with TRBJ2-7; 12 nucleotides match TRBD2. After removal of 6 bases from V and 6 bases from J, the junction contained 6 bases not matched to a gene. Germline V CDR1 and CDR2: MDHEN, SYDVKM. CDR3 length equals 14 residues. This CDR3 is CASSVTSGSGEQYF. DNA of the CDR3: TGTGCCAGCAGCGTGACTAGCGGGAGCGGCGAGCAGTACTTC.

The chain has TRBV14 and TRBJ2-1, with 7 bases identical to TRBD2. Per the germline V gene, CDR1 is SGHDN and CDR2 is FVKESK. V was clipped by 4 bases and J by 1 base; unmatched bases: 7. There are 16 residues in the CDR3. The DNA of the CDR3 is TGTGCCAGCAGCCGACTCCTAGCGGAGTCCTACAATGAGCAGTTCTTC. This codes for CASSRLLAESYNEQFF.

V is TRBV27 and J is TRBJ2-7, with 9 bases lining up with TRBD2. The V and J ends lost 2 bases and 2 bases, in that order; junction bases with no gene match: 7. Per germline, CDR1 MNHEY and CDR2 SMNVEV (reference sequence). This CDR3 contains 16 residues. The CDR3 reads CASSLRWTSETYEQYF. CDR3 DNA sequence: TGTGCCAGCAGTTTACGCTGGACTAGCGAAACCTACGAGCAGTACTTC.

This CDR3 reads CASSYSGQVMSDTQYF. CDR3 bases: TGTGCCAGCAGTTACTCGGGGCAGGTTATGTCAGATACGCAGTATTTT. This sequence joins TRBV6-5 and TRBJ2-3; D is perhaps TRBD1 (5 bases). The CDR3 is made up of 16 amino acids. Trimming pared 0 bases from V and 4 bases from J, leaving 14 bases between. CDR1 is MNHEY and CDR2 is SVGAGI in the germline V gene.